This T cell receptor beta chain appears in the sequencing data of a study of T cell responses to AZD1222 COVID-19 vaccine. TCRdb's copy holds only in-frame clones and misses some; the assay was immunoSEQ multiplex PCR. The table has about 120,000 clones, around 93% seen once. The sample in question was peripheral blood, obtained on day 0 of AZD1222 vaccination. The TCR comes from an adult in good health.

CDR3 in amino acids: CASSQVGQGALNTEAFF. CDR3 nucleotides: TGTGCCAGCAGCCAAGTCGGACAGGGGGCTTTGAACACTGAAGCTTTCTTT. The rearrangement uses TRBV3-1 (or the pseudogene TRBV3-2) and TRBJ1-1, with 11 bases lining up with TRBD1. In germline, CDR1 is LGHDT, CDR2 YNNKEL (reference sequence). J gave up 0 bases and V 1 base, and 4 bases lay outside the gene matches. This CDR3 spans 17 amino acids.